What follows are 20 T cell receptor beta chains derived from one specimen sequenced in a study of blood T cell repertoires in COVID-19 (TCRdb year 2020). The library relied on the immunoSEQ multiplex PCR assay. Sourced from immuneACCESS, this table was stored by TCRdb with only in-frame sequences that have V and J called. A share of the clones is absent; for the studies checked, an unresolved V gene accounts for under half, and the remainder has no known explanation. The sample table holds 250,000 to 350,000 clones, of which approximately 90% were seen once. Around 13% of the sample belongs to the ten largest clones. The source material was peripheral blood. The receptors originated from a woman in her fifties or sixties with acute or convalescent COVID-19.

The chain is built from TRBV12-5 and TRBJ2-1, with 13 bases that match TRBD2. V lost 5 bases, J lost 5 bases, and 9 bases stayed unmatched. The CDR3 runs to 17 residues. Germline CDR1 and CDR2: LGHNT and FRNRAP. The DNA for the CDR3 is TGTGCTAGTGGTAAACTAGCGGGAGGGCCGGGGGACAATGAGCAGTTCTTC. This translates into CASGKLAGGPGDNEQFF. Complete variable domain (other parts from reference TRBV12-5 and TRBJ2-1): DARVTQTPRHKVTEMGQEVTMRCQPILGHNTVFWYRQTMMQGLELLAYFRNRAPLDDSGMPKDRFSAEMPDATLATLKIQPSEPRDSAVYFCASGKLAGGPGDNEQFFGPGTRLTVL.

The chain's CDR3 is CASSPRDRTYEQYF. As DNA, the CDR3 is TGCGCCAGCAGCCCCCGGGACAGAACCTACGAGCAGTACTTC. J is TRBJ2-7 and V is TRBV5-1; 7 bases align to TRBD1. The junction had 6 bases not matched to a gene; V was cut back by 4 bases and J by 2 bases. The CDR3 totals 14 residues. Germline CDR1 is SGHRS and CDR2 is YFSETQ.

The chain couples TRBV5-5 to TRBJ2-7; 8 nucleotides agree with TRBD1. CDR3 length: 15 residues. Trimming removed 3 bases from V and 2 bases from J; junction bases left unmatched: 7. The germline V gene has CDR1 SGHKS and CDR2 YYEKEE (reference sequence). CDR3 in amino acids: CASSYTGGNPYEQYF. CDR3 DNA sequence: TGTGCCAGCAGCTATACAGGGGGAAACCCCTACGAGCAGTACTTC.

This clone has a handful of counts. The V call is TRBV5-5, the J call TRBJ1-5; the D gene is possibly TRBD1 (5 bases). The CDR3 totals 14 residues. CDR1 SGHKS and CDR2 YYEKEE come from the germline V gene (reference sequence). Trimming pared 4 bases from V and 2 bases from J, leaving 10 bases between. The CDR3, as DNA: TGTGCCAGCAGCCCCGGGGGGGGCAATCAGCCCCAGCATTTT. Its protein is CASSPGGGNQPQHF.

The chain employs TRBV9 and TRBJ1-2; 9 bases map to TRBD1. This CDR3 is 14 amino acids long. From germline, CDR1 is SGDLS and CDR2 YYNGEE. With V trimmed by 4 bases and J by 3 bases, 4 bases remained unmatched. In DNA form, the CDR3 reads TGTGCCAGCAGCCCCTGGACAGGGGACTATGGCTACACCTTC. Translating it yields CASSPWTGDYGYTF.

A single count supports this clone. J is TRBJ2-3 and V is TRBV5-1, with 7 bases aligning to TRBD1. V shed 0 bases and J 2 bases; nucleotides not matched to a gene: 3. The CDR3 is 15 residues long. Germline assignment: CDR1 SGHRS and CDR2 YFSETQ. The CDR3 is CASSLEDRDTDTQYF. The DNA of the CDR3 is TGCGCCAGCAGCTTGGAAGACAGGGACACAGATACGCAGTATTTT.

Points on this clone: Germline and junction disagree at one end, which may indicate a read error. The chain links TRBV19 to TRBJ1-1; possibly TRBD1 for D (6 bases). Germline loops: CDR1 LNHDA, CDR2 SQIVND (reference sequence). This CDR3 region has 14 residues. CDR3 protein: CASSVGHRNIEAFF. For the CDR3, the DNA is TGTGCCAGTAGTGTGGGACATCGGAACATTGAAGCTTTCTTT.

The CDR3, as DNA: TGTGCCAGCAGTCAGGGATCTGGCTACACCTTC. This encodes CASSQGSGYTF. The chain employs TRBV6-5 and TRBJ1-2; TRBD1 might be the D (5 bases). This CDR3 contains 11 residues. Germline-derived CDR1 and CDR2 are MNHEY and SVGAGI. V was pared by 5 bases and J by 7 bases, with 8 bases between.

The genes are TRBV6-6 and TRBJ2-2; maybe TRBD2 (5 bases). This CDR3 has 14 residues. CDR1 is MNHNY, CDR2 SVGAGI, per germline (reference sequence). Trimming took 6 bases from V and 1 from J, leaving 9 bases between them. CDR3 nucleotides: TGTGCCAGCAGCCCAAGCGGGAACACCGGGGAGCTGTTTTTT. Its translation is CASSPSGNTGELFF.

The rearrangement uses TRBV7-2 and TRBJ2-3; 15 nucleotides line up with TRBD2. V was pared by 2 bases and J by 5 bases, with 2 bases of the junction left unmatched. CDR3 length: 16 amino acids. CDR1 SGHTA and CDR2 FQGNSA come from the germline V gene. For the CDR3, the DNA is TGTGCCAGCAGCTTATGGACTAGCGGGGGGGTAGATACGCAGTATTTT. It translates to CASSLWTSGGVDTQYF.

V usage is TRBV6-5 and J usage is TRBJ1-5; 10 nucleotides match TRBD1. CDR1 is MNHEY, CDR2 SVGAGI, per germline. The CDR3 extends over 14 amino acids. V shed 4 bases, J shed 7 bases, and the junction held 4 bases outside the gene matches. CDR3 in amino acids: CASSLTGGFQPQHF. As DNA, the CDR3 is TGTGCCAGCAGTTTGACAGGGGGCTTCCAGCCCCAGCATTTT.

The V gene is TRBV11-3, the J gene TRBJ2-1; 8 bases fit TRBD2. In germline, CDR1 is SGHNT, CDR2 YENEEA. Trimming removed 1 base from V and 4 bases from J; junction bases left unmatched: 6. The CDR3 has 16 residues. CDR3 residues: CASSLGGASGYNEQFF. CDR3 coding DNA: TGTGCCAGCAGCTTAGGGGGGGCTAGCGGGTACAATGAGCAGTTCTTC.

The rearrangement uses TRBV7-9 and TRBJ2-2; perhaps TRBD2 as D (6 bases). V was trimmed by 6 bases and J by 5 bases, leaving 13 bases between them. Looked up from germline, CDR1 is SEHNR and CDR2 is FQNEAQ (reference sequence). The CDR3 runs to 14 residues. Written as DNA, the CDR3 is TGTGCCAGCAGATGGAGGGACCGTACCGGGGAGCTGTTTTTT. Translation: CASRWRDRTGELFF.

This clone was detected once. V gene TRBV5-4 combines with J gene TRBJ2-1, with a tentative D call TRBD1 (6 bases). V dropped 1 base and J dropped 4 bases, with 18 bases sitting between them. This CDR3 is built from 17 residues. Germline V gene lookup returns CDR1 SGHNT and CDR2 YYREEE (reference sequence). In DNA form, the CDR3 reads TGTGCCAGCAGCTTGCAGGGGAGCCGGAGAAGATACAATGAGCAGTTCTTC. It encodes CASSLQGSRRRYNEQFF.

In its sample, this clone was seen once. This sequence joins TRBV6-1 and TRBJ1-6, with TRBD1 matching 9 bases. This CDR3 region has 13 residues. J gave up 9 bases and V 4 bases, and 1 base lay outside the gene matches. Germline lookup yields CDR1 MNHNS and CDR2 SASEGT. CDR3 region: CASSGQGVSPLHF. CDR3 coding DNA: TGTGCCAGCAGTGGACAGGGGGTTTCACCCCTCCACTTT.

In its sample, this clone was seen a few times. The genes are TRBV5-1 and TRBJ2-5; 9 nucleotides align to TRBD2. The CDR3 has 16 amino acids. V shed 0 bases, J shed 3 bases, and the junction held 6 bases outside the gene matches. Germline V gives CDR1 SGHRS, CDR2 YFSETQ. CDR3 nucleotide sequence: TGCGCCAGCAGCTTGGTGATAGCGGGGGATAAAGAGACCCAGTACTTC. This gives the protein CASSLVIAGDKETQYF.

This clone was seen just once. The chain combines TRBV19 with TRBJ1-4, with 8 nucleotides matching TRBD1. The CDR3 is 14 residues long. Germline V gene data show CDR1 as LNHDA and CDR2 as SQIVND (reference sequence). J gave up 8 bases and V 3 bases, and 5 bases lay outside the gene matches. CDR3 protein: CASSIGQGAEKLFF. The CDR3 DNA is TGTGCCAGTAGTATTGGGCAGGGGGCGGAAAAACTGTTTTTT.

This clone was observed a handful of times. This chain connects TRBV6-2 or TRBV6-3 to TRBJ1-2; 8 nucleotides align to TRBD1. CDR3 length equals 13 residues. With V trimmed by 6 bases and J by 7 bases, 7 bases remained unmatched. CDR1 and CDR2 (germline): MNHEY, SVGEGT. The chain's CDR3 is CASSPGQGSGYTF. CDR3 DNA: TGTGCCAGCAGCCCAGGACAGGGTAGTGGCTACACCTTC.

The CDR3 spells CASSLVGSGGQGATDTQYF. The CDR3 DNA is TGCGCCAGCAGCTTGGTGGGTAGCGGGGGCCAAGGAGCGACAGATACGCAGTATTTT. The chain is built from TRBV5-1 and TRBJ2-3; 9 positions match TRBD2. Germline values: CDR1 SGHRS, CDR2 YFSETQ. This CDR3 is 19 amino acids long. The V and J ends lost 0 bases and 3 bases, in that order; junction bases with no gene match: 14.

The chain is built from TRBV27 and TRBJ2-1; the match to TRBD2 covers 9 bases. This CDR3 has 14 residues. J lost 7 bases, V lost 10 bases, and 11 bases had no gene match. Germline CDR1 and CDR2: MNHEY and SMNVEV (reference sequence). CDR3 DNA sequence: TGTGCCACCCATATGGCGGGAGGGTTAAATGAGCAGTTCTTC. Encoded protein: CATHMAGGLNEQFF.